Each of the 12 T cell receptor beta chains below was sequenced from the same sample in a study of technical replicates of blood from a handful of donors. Clones were read by immunoSEQ multiplex PCR, and TCRdb kept only the in-frame ones, dropping some. The table lists approximately 80,000 clones, about 91% of them singletons. The sample taken for sequencing was T cells isolated from PBMCs. Receptor source: a human donor in good health.

The CDR3 region has the DNA TGTGCCAGTAGTGATAGCGGGAGAAGGGATGAGCAGTTCTTC. This gives the protein CASSDSGRRDEQFF. The J gene is TRBJ2-1, the V gene TRBV19; 9 bases map to TRBD2. The CDR3 is 14 residues long. The junction had 7 bases not matched to a gene; V was cut back by 5 bases and J by 8 bases. The V gene's germline CDR1 is LNHDA and CDR2 SQIVND (reference sequence).

J is TRBJ1-2 and V is TRBV19, with D unclear. The germline V and J ends were trimmed by 2 bases and 4 bases, with 14 bases remaining between them. In germline, CDR1 is LNHDA, CDR2 SQIVND (reference sequence). The CDR3 is 15 amino acids. The CDR3 spells CASSILLYEVYGYTF. For the CDR3, the DNA is TGTGCCAGTAGTATACTCCTATACGAGGTCTATGGCTACACCTTC.

The chain carries TRBV27 and TRBJ1-4, with D perhaps matching TRBD1 (5 bases). V was trimmed by 3 bases and J by 4 bases, leaving 12 bases between them. The germline V gene has CDR1 MNHEY and CDR2 SMNVEV (reference sequence). This CDR3 comprises 15 residues. CDR3 in DNA: TGTGCCAGCAGTTTGGGGACTCCGCTTAATGAAAAACTGTTTTTT. This gives the protein CASSLGTPLNEKLFF.

This clone has only a few counts. This sequence joins TRBV10-3 and TRBJ1-1; D possibly corresponds to TRBD1 (5 bases). The CDR3 has 13 residues. The V and J ends lost 7 bases and 1 base respectively, with 10 bases between them. Germline CDR1 and CDR2: ENHRY and SYGVKD. For the CDR3, the DNA is TGTGCCATCACGCTCAGGGAGAACACTGAAGCTTTCTTT. Protein: CAITLRENTEAFF.

The genes are TRBV27 and TRBJ1-2; D unclear. Germline V gene data show CDR1 as MNHEY and CDR2 as SMNVEV (reference sequence). V dropped 6 bases and J dropped 6 bases, with 14 bases sitting between them. This CDR3 spans 13 amino acids. CDR3 coding DNA: TGTGCCAGCAGCTACGCCCTGGGCGATGGCTACACCTTC. Protein: CASSYALGDGYTF.

This chain joins TRBV14 and TRBJ2-2, with D perhaps TRBD2 (6 bases). CDR1 is SGHDN and CDR2 is FVKESK in the germline V gene. With 0 bases removed from V and 5 bases from J, the gap between germline ends came to 16 bases. The length of the CDR3 is 17 residues. In DNA form, the CDR3 reads TGTGCCAGCAGCCAAGATTTATTAGGCGGGACGACCGGGGAGCTGTTTTTT. Translated: CASSQDLLGGTTGELFF.

This clone occurred once. The rearrangement joins TRBV29-1 to TRBJ1-1, with 7 bases aligning to TRBD1. The CDR3 consists of 15 residues. In germline, CDR1 is SQVTM, CDR2 ANQGSEA. V was clipped by 3 bases and J by 5 bases; unmatched bases: 12. CDR3 coding DNA: TGCAGCGTTGATACGGGTCGGAGGGGGCTGACTGAAGCTTTCTTT. It translates to CSVDTGRRGLTEAFF.

The V call is TRBV5-1, the J call TRBJ1-3, with TRBD1 matching 8 bases. This CDR3 spans 15 amino acids. CDR1 and CDR2 from the germline V gene are SGHRS and YFSETQ. With V trimmed by 5 bases and J by 0 bases, 4 bases remained unmatched. The CDR3 spells CASRGGQGSGNTIYF. The CDR3 DNA is TGCGCCAGCAGGGGCGGACAGGGCTCTGGAAACACCATATATTTT.

V and J are TRBV4-2 and TRBJ2-1; no firm D call. Trimming shortened V by 0 bases and J by 4 bases, and 4 bases separated the two germline ends. The CDR3 extends over 13 amino acids. In germline, CDR1 is LGHNA, CDR2 YNFKEQ. This CDR3 is CASSQETYNEQFF. The CDR3 coding sequence is TGTGCCAGCAGCCAAGAGACTTACAATGAGCAGTTCTTC.

The chain couples TRBV6-5 to TRBJ2-3; 10 bases match TRBD2. CDR3 length: 15 residues. The germline gives CDR1 MNHEY, CDR2 SVGAGI. The ends lost 3 bases at V and 6 bases at J; junction bases unmatched: 6. The CDR3 reads CASSYSGRTGDTQYF. The CDR3, as DNA: TGTGCCAGCAGTTATAGCGGGAGGACCGGGGATACGCAGTATTTT.

V usage is TRBV5-1 and J usage is TRBJ1-4; weak D call: TRBD1 (6 bases). Trimming left V 2 bases short and J 6 bases short, with 17 bases between. CDR3 length equals 16 residues. Germline V gene lookup returns CDR1 SGHRS and CDR2 YFSETQ. In DNA form, the CDR3 reads TGCGCCAGCAGCTTCGCGCAGGGGCAGAATTATGAAAAACTGTTTTTT. Residues: CASSFAQGQNYEKLFF. The full variable domain, rest sourced from reference TRBV5-1 and TRBJ1-4, is KAGVTQTPRYLIKTRGQQVTLSCSPISGHRSVSWYQQTPGQGLQFLFEYFSETQRNKGNFPGRFSGRQFSNSRSEMNVSTLELGDSALYLCASSFAQGQNYEKLFFGSGTQLSVL.

This chain uses TRBV9 with TRBJ1-2; D is ambiguous. In germline, CDR1 is SGDLS, CDR2 YYNGEE. Trimming shortened V by 1 base and J by 6 bases, and 19 bases separated the two germline ends. The CDR3 has 16 residues. Here the CDR3 DNA reads TGTGCCAGCAGCGTACCCCCTACTAGAGGAAAGGATGGCTACACCTTC. It specifies CASSVPPTRGKDGYTF.